Listed below are T cell receptor beta chains from one sample, sequenced in a study of monozygotic twins with inflammatory bowel disease. Each CDR3 protein gets one entry in TCRdb, which reprocessed the 5' RACE reads and gives no DNA. The sample spans some 300,000 distinct CDR3 sequences; the ten largest clones claim 5.6%. Sequences were obtained from blood. The receptors stem from a human donor with ulcerative colitis or Crohn's disease, or a healthy co-twin of an affected twin (not recorded which). The CDR3 runs from the conserved cysteine through the conserved F or W.

v_call	j_call	cdr3_aa
TRBV29-1	TRBJ1-1	CSATGQGYTEAFF
TRBV20-1	TRBJ2-1	CSASDGDYNEQFF
TRBV29-1	TRBJ2-6	CSADTRSGANVLTF
TRBV6-2/TRBV6-3	TRBJ2-1	CASSYYQGLSYNEQFF
TRBV18	TRBJ1-2	CASSPIETGSYGYTF
TRBV6-2/TRBV6-3	TRBJ2-7	CASSRPGTVYYEQYF
TRBV5-5	TRBJ2-7	CASSHTSGRTTYEQYF
TRBV20-1	TRBJ1-2	CSAREEPGYRRRDGYTF
TRBV7-2	TRBJ2-7	CASSLSTSIGEQYF
TRBV7-2	TRBJ2-3	CASSLRRGAVTDTQYF
TRBV29-1	TRBJ2-7	CSVEGTREEQYF
TRBV5-6	TRBJ2-5	CASHTTLQETQYF
TRBV4-3	TRBJ2-6	CASSPRPSSGSGANVLTF
TRBV10-1	TRBJ2-5	CASSGTDRETQYF
TRBV24-1	TRBJ1-5	CATSDGDSPPWNQPQHF
TRBV9	TRBJ2-5	CASSVEGTETQYF
TRBV2	TRBJ1-6	CASTWGQGNSPLHF
TRBV5-1	TRBJ2-6	CASSLDGFSGANVLTF
TRBV7-9	TRBJ2-3	CASSLAGRADTQYF
TRBV6-1	TRBJ2-6	CASSHIGGSGANVLTF
TRBV29-1	TRBJ2-2	CSVRGSGTGELFF
TRBV12-3/TRBV12-4	TRBJ2-7	CASSLGGQTQRASEQYF